The clone carrying this TCR beta chain was counted many times. The sample belongs to a study of T-cell reconstitution after alpha-beta-depleted transplantation in children. Researchers prepared the TCRbeta library using unique molecular identifiers, the study reports. TCRdb redid the calling of the PCR reads with MiXCR, one entry per CDR3 protein. The sample includes 200,000 to 300,000 distinct CDR3 sequences, around 11% of them seen just once. The V gene lost 4 bases and the J gene lost 5 bases, with 20 bases spanning the gap. The germline V gene encodes CDR1 MNHEY and CDR2 SMNVEV (reference sequence). The CDR3 runs 17 residues.

The specimen comprised PBMCs from the stem cell graft donor, sampled from the stem cell graft. The receptor comes from a human donor who donated a stem cell graft to a child with acute lymphoblastic leukemia. The rearrangement links TRBV27 to TRBJ2-2; TRBD1 might be the D (6 bases). In DNA, the CDR3 is TGTGCCAGCAGTTCCCCCCACAGGGTTGATACAACCGGGGAGCTGTTTTTT. It codes for CASSSPHRVDTTGELFF.